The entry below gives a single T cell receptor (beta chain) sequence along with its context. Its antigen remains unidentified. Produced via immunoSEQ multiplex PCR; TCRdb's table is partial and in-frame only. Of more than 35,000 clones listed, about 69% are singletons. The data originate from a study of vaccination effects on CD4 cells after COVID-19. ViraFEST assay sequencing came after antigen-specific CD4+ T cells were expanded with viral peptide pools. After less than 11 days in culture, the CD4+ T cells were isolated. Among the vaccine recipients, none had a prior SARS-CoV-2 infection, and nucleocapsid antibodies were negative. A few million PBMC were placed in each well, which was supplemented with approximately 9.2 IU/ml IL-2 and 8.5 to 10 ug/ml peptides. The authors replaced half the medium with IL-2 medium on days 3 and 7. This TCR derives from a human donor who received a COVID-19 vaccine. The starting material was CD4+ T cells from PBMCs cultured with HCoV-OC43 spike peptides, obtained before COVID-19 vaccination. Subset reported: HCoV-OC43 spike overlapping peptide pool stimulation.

The DNA for the CDR3 is TGTGCCAGCAGTGACCATCGAAGGGCCACCGGGGAGCTGTTTTTT. It is translated as CASSDHRRATGELFF. The J gene is TRBJ2-2, the V gene TRBV6-1; no reliable D call. Between the trimmed V and J ends, which lost 3 bases and 4 bases, there was a span of 12 bases. The CDR3 length is 15 residues. Germline lookup yields CDR1 MNHNS and CDR2 SASEGT.